The 2 T cell receptor beta chains below all came from one sample that was sequenced in a study of neurological immune-mediated disorders. MiXCR, applied by TCRdb to the 5' RACE reads, yields one record per CDR3 protein. The data hold roughly 48,000 distinct CDR3 sequences, with just under 6% observed a single time. Input material: CD4+ T cells from blood. These receptors were collected from a young woman with multiple sclerosis.

In this sample, this clonotype turned up many times. The chain is built from TRBV7-9 and TRBJ2-7; TRBD2 is a possible D gene (5 bases). V was pared by 5 bases and J by 4 bases, with 21 bases between. The CDR3 is 16 residues long. The germline V gene encodes CDR1 SEHNR and CDR2 FQNEAQ (reference sequence). The DNA of the CDR3 is TGTGCCAGCAGCCGCGGCGCGGGCAGCTTAGCTTACGAGCAGTACTTC. Translated: CASSRGAGSLAYEQYF. The whole variable domain, remainder taken from reference TRBV7-9 and TRBJ2-7, is DTGVSQNPRHKITKRGQNVTFRCDPISEHNRLYWYRQTLGQGPEFLTYFQNEAQLEKSRLLSDRFSAERPKGSFSTLEIQRTEQGDSAMYLCASSRGAGSLAYEQYFGPGTRLTVT.

By share, this clonotype counts as medium-sized. The rearrangement joins TRBV5-1 to TRBJ1-1; weak D call: TRBD1 (5 bases). The V and J ends lost 0 bases and 1 base respectively, with 13 bases between them. The CDR3 has 16 amino acids. The V gene's germline CDR1 is SGHRS and CDR2 YFSETQ. CDR3 nucleotides: TGCGCCAGCAGCTTGGTGTCAGGGCCGGGGAACACTGAAGCTTTCTTT. Its protein product is CASSLVSGPGNTEAFF.